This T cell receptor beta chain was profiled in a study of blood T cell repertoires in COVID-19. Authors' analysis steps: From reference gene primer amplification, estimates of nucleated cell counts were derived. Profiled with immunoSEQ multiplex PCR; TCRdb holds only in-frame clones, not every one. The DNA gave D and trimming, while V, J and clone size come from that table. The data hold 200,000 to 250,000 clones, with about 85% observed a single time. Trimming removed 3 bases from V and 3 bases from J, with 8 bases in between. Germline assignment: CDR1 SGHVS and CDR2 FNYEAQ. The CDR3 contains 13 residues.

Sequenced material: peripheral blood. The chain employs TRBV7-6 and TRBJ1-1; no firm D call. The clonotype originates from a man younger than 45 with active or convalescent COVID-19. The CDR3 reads CASSFSQDTEAFF. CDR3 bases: TGTGCCAGCAGCTTTAGTCAGGACACTGAAGCTTTCTTT.